This T cell receptor beta chain was recovered during a study of response to subunit inactivated influenza vaccine. Overall study results and limits: The authors suggested that every seasonal influenza vaccination recruits few new T cells.

Germline V gene lookup returns CDR1 MNHNY and CDR2 SVGAGI (reference sequence). The length of the CDR3 is 13 residues. Between the trimmed V and J ends, which lost 2 bases and 3 bases, there was a span of 5 bases. One entry per CDR3 protein, called by TCRdb with MiXCR from the RT-PCR reads. The sample lists 800,000 or so distinct CDR3 sequences, 21% occurring once. Remarks on this clonotype: What it binds is unknown.

Sequenced material: PBMCs from blood, taken 5 days after vaccination. The gene calls are TRBV6-6 and TRBJ1-5; D is unclear. This receptor was identified in a man between 50 and 59 years old who received an inactivated influenza vaccine. CDR3 loop: CASSYQNNQPQHF. As DNA, the CDR3 is TGTGCCAGCAGTTACCAAAACAATCAGCCCCAGCATTTT.